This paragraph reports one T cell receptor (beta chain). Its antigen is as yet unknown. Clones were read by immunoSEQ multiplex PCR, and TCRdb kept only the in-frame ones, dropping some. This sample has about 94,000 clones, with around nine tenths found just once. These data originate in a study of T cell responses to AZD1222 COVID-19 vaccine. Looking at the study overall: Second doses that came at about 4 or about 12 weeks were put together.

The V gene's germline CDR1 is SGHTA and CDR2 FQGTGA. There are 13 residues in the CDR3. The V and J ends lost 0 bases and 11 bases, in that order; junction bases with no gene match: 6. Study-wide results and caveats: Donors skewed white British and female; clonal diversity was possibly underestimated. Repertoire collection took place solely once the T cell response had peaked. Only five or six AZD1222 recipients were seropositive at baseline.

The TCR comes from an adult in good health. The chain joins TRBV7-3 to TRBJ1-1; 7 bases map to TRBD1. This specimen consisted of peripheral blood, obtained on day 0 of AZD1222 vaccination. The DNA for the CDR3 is TGTGCCAGCAGCTTAACGCAGACAGGGCGGGCTTTCTTT. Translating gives CASSLTQTGRAFF.